The subject of this entry is one T cell receptor (beta chain). It lacks a known antigen. No base qualities exist here, and no much larger clone lies one base off it. This record comes from a study of Ad26.COV2.S vaccination and SARS-CoV-2 variants listed by TCRdb under 2021. As for the study more broadly: Donors in the vaccine arm were drawn from COV1001, a multicentre, randomized, double-blind, placebo-controlled phase I-IIa trial testing Ad26.COV2.S in healthy adults. Trial participants were randomized into five groups of five, in which low-dose or high-dose Ad26.COV2.S was given once or twice, or placebo was given on both occasions. The TCR-sequenced set comprised roughly 30 samples: 19 Ad26.COV2.S vaccine recipients, 5 placebo recipients and 8 SARS-CoV-2 convalescent individuals. Ad26.COV2.S was administered intramuscularly at a dose of 5x10^10 or 1x10^11 viral particles, either as one shot or as two shots given 56 days apart. Sequencing of the TCRbeta repertoire served to evaluate the specificity and breadth of SARS-CoV-2-reactive T cell receptors following Ad26.COV2.S vaccination. Blinding of investigators to trial group allocation was maintained during experiments and outcome assessment.

The treatment or condition label on this specimen signifies: roughly 20 received Ad26.COV2.S at low or high dose, single or two shots; five or six received placebo; per-sample allocation not given. Repertoires of vaccine and placebo recipients were sequenced from samples taken on day 63 after the first injection. Cohort 1b enrolled 20 to 30 adults aged 18-55 years at a single site in Boston, USA, between 29 July and 7 August 2020. Ad26.COV2.S was a replication-incompetent adenovirus type 26 vector expressing a prefusion-stabilized SARS-CoV-2 spike protein from the original Wuhan strain. The immunoSEQ Assay was used to sequence TCRbeta CDR3 regions. After extraction, genomic DNA underwent amplification by bias-controlled multiplex PCR, followed by high-throughput sequencing. On the study's bioinformatics: To quantify the absolute abundance of each unique TCRbeta CDR3 region, sequences were collapsed and filtered. T cell fraction was estimated by normalizing TCRbeta template counts to usable DNA, with usable DNA measured through amplification of reference genes found in all nucleated cells. Repertoire TCRs were annotated as SARS-CoV-2-specific by exact matching of V gene, CDR3 amino acid sequence and J gene to a known reactive TCR set. The reference SARS-CoV-2 TCR set was obtained from MIRA and was filtered for enrichment in COVID-19-positive ImmuneCODE repertoires, whereby public or cross-reactive TCRs were removed. Using the MIRA antigens, annotated TCRs were further analysed by specific ORF or by position within an ORF. Breadth was defined as the number of annotated unique rearrangements divided by the total number of unique productive rearrangements, and depth was defined as the summed frequency of the annotated unique rearrangements. TCR breadth was compared between groups using two-sided Wilcoxon rank-sum tests. In TCRdb, the immuneACCESS table is reduced to in-frame sequences with V and J assigned. These tables do not hold every clone; where another copy was compared, an unresolved V gene accounts for under half, and the others remain unexplained. Clone size and V and J calls were adopted from that table, with D and trimming inferred from the DNA. This sample is represented by 300,000 to 350,000 clones; 85% to 90% of them were singletons. About 5% of the sample goes to the ten largest clones.

According to the germline V gene, CDR1 reads SGHTA and CDR2 reads FQGNSA. Trimming at the junction amounts to 4 bases on V and 6 bases on J, and the germline ends lie 12 bases apart. The CDR3 measures 14 amino acids from cysteine to phenylalanine. The DNA shown is the 42-base CDR3, in frame from base 1. The investigation overall reported the following: The study was not powered for comparison of responses between vaccine doses or regimens. Higher spike-specific TCR breadth was observed in Ad26.COV2.S recipients than in placebo recipients (P = 0.0014). After vaccination, substantial breadth of spike-specific CD8+ and CD4+ T cell responses was reported. It was noted by the authors that total T cell responses may have been underestimated by the TCR breadth and depth analyses. Comparable non-spike TCR breadth was observed between vaccine and placebo recipients, consistent with only spike being contained in the vaccine.

Recombination linked TRBV7-2 to TRBJ2-2; the D region possibly corresponds to TRBD1 (6 bases align). The sequence was collected from a person between 18 and 59 years old who received the Ad26.COV2.S COVID-19 vaccine or a placebo. Source: peripheral blood, taken in a trial of Ad26.COV2.S vaccine versus placebo. The nucleotide sequence reads as follows: TGTGCCAGCAGCTCACGACAGGCCCCCGGGGAGCTGTTTTTT. This translates into CASSSRQAPGELFF.